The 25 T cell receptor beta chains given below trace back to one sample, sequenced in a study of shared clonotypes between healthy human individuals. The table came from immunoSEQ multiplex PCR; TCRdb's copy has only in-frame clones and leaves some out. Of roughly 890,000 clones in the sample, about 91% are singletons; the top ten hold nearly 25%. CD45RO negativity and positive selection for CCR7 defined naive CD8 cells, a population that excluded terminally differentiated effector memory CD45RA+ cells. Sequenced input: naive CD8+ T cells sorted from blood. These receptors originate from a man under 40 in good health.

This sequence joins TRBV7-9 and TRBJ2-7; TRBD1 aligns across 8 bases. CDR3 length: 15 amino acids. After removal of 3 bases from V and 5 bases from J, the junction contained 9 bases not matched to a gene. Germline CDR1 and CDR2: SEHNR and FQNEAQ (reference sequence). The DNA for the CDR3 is TGTGCCAGCAGCTTCAGGGGGCGGGATTTCGACGAGCAGTACTTC. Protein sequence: CASSFRGRDFDEQYF.

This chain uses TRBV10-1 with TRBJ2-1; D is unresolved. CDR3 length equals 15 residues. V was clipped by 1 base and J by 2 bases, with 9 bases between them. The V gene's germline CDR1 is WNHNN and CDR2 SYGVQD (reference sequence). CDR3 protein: CASSEYTVTYNEQFF. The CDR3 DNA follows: TGCGCCAGCAGTGAGTATACGGTCACCTACAATGAGCAGTTCTTC.

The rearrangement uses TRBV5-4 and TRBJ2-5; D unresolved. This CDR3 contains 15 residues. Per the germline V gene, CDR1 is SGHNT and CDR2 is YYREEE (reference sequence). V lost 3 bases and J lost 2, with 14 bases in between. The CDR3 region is CASSYHWAEQETQYF. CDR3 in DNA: TGTGCCAGCAGCTACCACTGGGCGGAACAAGAGACCCAGTACTTC.

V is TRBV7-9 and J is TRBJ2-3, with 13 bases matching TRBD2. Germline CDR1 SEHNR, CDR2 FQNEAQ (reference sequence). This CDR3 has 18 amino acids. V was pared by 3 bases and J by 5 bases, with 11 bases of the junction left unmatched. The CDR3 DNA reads TGTGCCAGCAGCTTGATGGGACTAGCGGGAATTGGAGGAGATACGCAGTATTTT. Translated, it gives CASSLMGLAGIGGDTQYF.

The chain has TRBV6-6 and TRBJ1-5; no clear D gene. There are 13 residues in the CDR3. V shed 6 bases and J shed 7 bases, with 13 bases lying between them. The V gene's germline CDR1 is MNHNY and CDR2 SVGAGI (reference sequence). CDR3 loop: CASSLEGRQPQHF. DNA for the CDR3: TGTGCCAGCAGCCTCGAAGGTAGACAGCCCCAGCATTTT.

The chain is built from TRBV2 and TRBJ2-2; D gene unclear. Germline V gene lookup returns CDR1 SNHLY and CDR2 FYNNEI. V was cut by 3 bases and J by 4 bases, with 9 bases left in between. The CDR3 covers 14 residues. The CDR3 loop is CASSDRRSTGELFF. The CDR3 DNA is TGTGCCAGCAGTGACAGGCGCTCCACCGGGGAGCTGTTTTTT.

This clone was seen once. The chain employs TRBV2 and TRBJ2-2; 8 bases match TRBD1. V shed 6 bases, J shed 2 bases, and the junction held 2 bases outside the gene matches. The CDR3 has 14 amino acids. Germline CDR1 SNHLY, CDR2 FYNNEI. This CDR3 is CASRGQENTGELFF. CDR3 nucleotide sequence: TGTGCCAGCAGGGGACAGGAAAACACCGGGGAGCTGTTTTTT.

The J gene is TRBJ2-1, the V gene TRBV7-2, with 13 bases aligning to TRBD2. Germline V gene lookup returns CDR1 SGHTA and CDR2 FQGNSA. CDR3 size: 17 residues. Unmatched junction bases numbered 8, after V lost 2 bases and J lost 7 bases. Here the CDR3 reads CASSLSRTSGSRNEQFF. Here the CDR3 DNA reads TGTGCCAGCAGCTTATCAAGGACTAGCGGGAGTAGAAATGAGCAGTTCTTC.

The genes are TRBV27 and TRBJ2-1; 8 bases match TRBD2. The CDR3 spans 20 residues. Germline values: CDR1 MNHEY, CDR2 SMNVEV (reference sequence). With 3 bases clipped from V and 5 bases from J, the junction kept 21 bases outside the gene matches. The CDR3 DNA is TGTGCCAGCAGTTTTATCGGATGGACAGCAGGGACTAGGGGGAACAATGAGCAGTTCTTC. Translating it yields CASSFIGWTAGTRGNNEQFF.

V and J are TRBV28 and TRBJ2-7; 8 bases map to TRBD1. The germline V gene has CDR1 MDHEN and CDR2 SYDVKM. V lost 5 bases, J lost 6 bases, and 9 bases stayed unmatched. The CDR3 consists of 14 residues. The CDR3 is CASSAPGQGSEQYF. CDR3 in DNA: TGTGCCAGCAGTGCACCAGGACAGGGATCCGAGCAGTACTTC.

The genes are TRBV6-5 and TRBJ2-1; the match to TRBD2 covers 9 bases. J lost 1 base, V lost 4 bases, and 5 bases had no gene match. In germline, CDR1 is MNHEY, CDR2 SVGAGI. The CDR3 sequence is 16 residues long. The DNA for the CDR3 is TGTGCCAGCAGTTCGCCGGGACTAGCATCCTACAATGAGCAGTTCTTC. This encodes CASSSPGLASYNEQFF.

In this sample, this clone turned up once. CDR3 sequence (DNA): TGTGCCAGCAGCTTAGATACAGCGGGGGAGGGTGAGCAGTTCTTC. Amino acids: CASSLDTAGEGEQFF. The V gene is TRBV7-3, the J gene TRBJ2-1; 8 bases align to TRBD2. CDR1 is SGHTA, CDR2 FQGTGA, per germline. This CDR3 has 15 amino acids. Trimming cost V 2 bases and J 9 bases; bases outside gene matches: 9.

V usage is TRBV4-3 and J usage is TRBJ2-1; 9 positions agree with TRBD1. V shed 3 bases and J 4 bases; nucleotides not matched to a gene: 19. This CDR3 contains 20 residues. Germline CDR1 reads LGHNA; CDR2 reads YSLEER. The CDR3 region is CASSQRWGQGKGRAYNEQFF. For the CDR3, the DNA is TGCGCCAGCAGCCAGAGGTGGGGACAGGGAAAAGGACGCGCGTACAATGAGCAGTTCTTC.

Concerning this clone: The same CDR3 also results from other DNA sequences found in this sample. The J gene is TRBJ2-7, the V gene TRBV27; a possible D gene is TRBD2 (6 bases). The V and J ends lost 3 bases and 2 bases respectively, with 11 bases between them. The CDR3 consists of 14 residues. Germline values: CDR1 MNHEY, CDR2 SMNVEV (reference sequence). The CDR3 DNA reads TGTGCCAGCAGTTTTGGGACGGGGGCCTACGAGCAGTACTTC. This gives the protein CASSFGTGAYEQYF.

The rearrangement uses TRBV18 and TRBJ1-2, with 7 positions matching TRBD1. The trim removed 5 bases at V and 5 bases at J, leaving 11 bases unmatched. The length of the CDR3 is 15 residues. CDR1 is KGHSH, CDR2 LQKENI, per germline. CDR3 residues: CASSSTGAMWYGYTF. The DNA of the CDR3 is TGTGCCAGCTCATCTACAGGGGCAATGTGGTATGGCTACACCTTC.

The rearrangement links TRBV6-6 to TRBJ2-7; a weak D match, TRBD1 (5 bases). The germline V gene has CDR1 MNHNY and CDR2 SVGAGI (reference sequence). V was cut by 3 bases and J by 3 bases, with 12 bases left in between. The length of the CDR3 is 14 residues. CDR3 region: CASSYGDRNYEQYF. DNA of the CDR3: TGTGCCAGCAGTTATGGAGACAGAAACTACGAGCAGTACTTC.

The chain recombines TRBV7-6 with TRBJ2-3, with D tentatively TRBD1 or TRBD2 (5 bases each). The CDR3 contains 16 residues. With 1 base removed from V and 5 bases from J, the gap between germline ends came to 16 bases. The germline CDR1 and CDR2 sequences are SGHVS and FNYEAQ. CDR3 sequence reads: CASSLDGRDVQDTQYF. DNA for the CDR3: TGTGCCAGCAGCTTAGACGGTCGGGACGTCCAAGATACGCAGTATTTT.

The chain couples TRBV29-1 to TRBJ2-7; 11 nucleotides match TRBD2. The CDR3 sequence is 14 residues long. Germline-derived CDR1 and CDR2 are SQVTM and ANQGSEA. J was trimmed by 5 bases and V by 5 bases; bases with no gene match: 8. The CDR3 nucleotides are TGCAGCGTTCACGCTAGCGGGAGGCCCAACGAGCAGTACTTC. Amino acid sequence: CSVHASGRPNEQYF.

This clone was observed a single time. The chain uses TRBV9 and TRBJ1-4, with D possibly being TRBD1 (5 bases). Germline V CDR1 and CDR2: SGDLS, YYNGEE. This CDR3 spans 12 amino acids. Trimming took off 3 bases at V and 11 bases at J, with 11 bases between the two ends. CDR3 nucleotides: TGTGCCAGCAGCGCTGGGACGTCGAAACTGTTTTTT. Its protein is CASSAGTSKLFF.

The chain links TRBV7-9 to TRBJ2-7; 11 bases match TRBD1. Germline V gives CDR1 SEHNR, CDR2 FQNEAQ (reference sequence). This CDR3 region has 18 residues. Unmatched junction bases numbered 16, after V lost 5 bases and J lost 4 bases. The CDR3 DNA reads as TGTGCCAGCAGCCCAGCCCATGGGGACAGGGGGGTGTTGTACGAGCAGTACTTC. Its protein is CASSPAHGDRGVLYEQYF.

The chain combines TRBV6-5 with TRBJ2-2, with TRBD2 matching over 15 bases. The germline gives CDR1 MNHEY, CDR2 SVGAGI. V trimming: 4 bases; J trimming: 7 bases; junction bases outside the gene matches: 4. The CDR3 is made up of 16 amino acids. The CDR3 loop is CASSLGLAGGLGELFF. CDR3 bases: TGTGCCAGCAGTTTGGGACTAGCGGGAGGTCTCGGGGAGCTGTTTTTT.

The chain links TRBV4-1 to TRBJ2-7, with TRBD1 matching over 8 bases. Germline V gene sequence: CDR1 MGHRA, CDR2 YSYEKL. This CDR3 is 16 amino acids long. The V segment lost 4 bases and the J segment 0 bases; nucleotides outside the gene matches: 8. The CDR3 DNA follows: TGCGCCAGCAGCCGATTGGGACAGGCTTTCTCCTACGAGCAGTACTTC. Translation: CASSRLGQAFSYEQYF.

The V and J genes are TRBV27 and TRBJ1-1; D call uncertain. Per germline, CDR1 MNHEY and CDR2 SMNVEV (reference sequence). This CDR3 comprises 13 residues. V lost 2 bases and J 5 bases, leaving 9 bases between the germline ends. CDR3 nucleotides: TGTGCCAGCAGTTTAGGTTCGACGACTGAAGCTTTCTTT. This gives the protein CASSLGSTTEAFF.

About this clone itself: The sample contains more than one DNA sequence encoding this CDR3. The CDR3 bases are TGTGCCATCAGTGAGTCGGGCAGCTCCTACGAGCAGTACTTC. This sequence encodes CAISESGSSYEQYF. This chain links TRBV10-3 with TRBJ2-7; D is unclear. This CDR3 has 14 residues. V lost 0 bases and J lost 0, with 6 bases in between. Germline V gene lookup returns CDR1 ENHRY and CDR2 SYGVKD.

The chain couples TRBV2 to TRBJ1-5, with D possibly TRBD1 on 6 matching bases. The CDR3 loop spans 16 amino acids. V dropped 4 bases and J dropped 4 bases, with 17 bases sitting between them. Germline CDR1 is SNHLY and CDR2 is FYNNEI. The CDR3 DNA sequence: TGTGCCAGCAGTGGGAGACAGGTTGGATGGAATCAGCCCCAGCATTTT. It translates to CASSGRQVGWNQPQHF.